The text below deals with one T cell receptor beta chain. Authors' processing steps: Using reference gene primer amplification, nucleated cell counts were estimated. Generated by immunoSEQ multiplex PCR, the TCRdb table keeps only in-frame clones and is missing some. That table is the source of V, J and clone size, and D and trimming were worked out from the DNA. Among about 210,000 clones listed, about 85% were seen once. The record originates from a study of blood T cell repertoires in COVID-19. Across the whole study: Samples came from the United States, Italy and Spain, spanning acute and convalescent COVID-19.

V gave up 10 bases and J gave up 8 bases, with 11 bases separating them. There are 11 residues in the CDR3. CDR1 and CDR2 (germline): MGHDK, SYGVNS. Cohort 3 donors counted as recovered after two negative PCRs, clearance, or resolved symptoms. The sequence derives from a man aged 40-49 years who had recovered from COVID-19. This rearrangement joins TRBV25-1 to TRBJ2-2; D gene uncertain. Sequencing used PBMCs or T cells enriched from blood (not recorded which). The chain's CDR3 is CATTLSGELFF. The CDR3, as DNA: TGTGCCACGACATTGTCAGGGGAGCTGTTTTTT.